The 15 T cell receptor beta chains reported below all come from one sample, sequenced in a study of cytomegalovirus exposure and HLA in healthy donors. A multiplex PCR was run with 60 Vbeta primers and 13 Jbeta primers. The data were produced by immunoSEQ multiplex PCR, yet TCRdb's version contains in-frame clones alone and is incomplete. The sample lists roughly 250,000 clones; over 70% were seen once. The sample comprised PBMCs. The receptors were sampled from a girl aged 2-10 years in good health and CMV-seronegative.

This chain uses TRBV2 with TRBJ1-2, with D perhaps matching TRBD1 (5 bases). Germline-derived CDR1 and CDR2 are SNHLY and FYNNEI. This CDR3 has 15 amino acids. With 5 bases removed from V and 4 bases from J, the gap between germline ends came to 17 bases. CDR3 in DNA: TGTGCCAGCAGTCCGGGTCTTCTCGGGGGCTATGGCTACACCTTC. Its protein is CASSPGLLGGYGYTF.

V is TRBV30 and J is TRBJ2-7; the D is unclear. Germline V gene lookup returns CDR1 GTSNPN and CDR2 SVGIG (reference sequence). V lost 6 bases to trimming and J lost 0 bases, with 15 bases between them. This CDR3 comprises 14 residues. Here the CDR3 reads CACYHSPVSYEQYF. CDR3 DNA: TGTGCCTGCTATCATAGTCCCGTCTCCTACGAGCAGTACTTC.

The chain uses TRBV5-5 and TRBJ1-5; D is perhaps TRBD1 (5 bases). CDR3 length: 13 amino acids. Looked up from germline, CDR1 is SGHKS and CDR2 is YYEKEE (reference sequence). Trimming shortened V by 1 base and J by 6 bases, and 8 bases separated the two germline ends. The CDR3 loop reads CASSLSRAQPQHF. The CDR3 nucleotides are TGTGCCAGCAGCTTGTCCAGGGCTCAGCCCCAGCATTTT.

J is TRBJ1-3 and V is TRBV9, with 9 bases aligning to TRBD1. The CDR3 has 17 residues. Germline CDR1 and CDR2: SGDLS and YYNGEE. Trimming removed 3 bases from V and 0 bases from J; junction bases left unmatched: 7. CDR3 DNA sequence: TGTGCCAGCAGCGAAACGACAGGGGGACCCTCTGGAAACACCATATATTTT. As protein: CASSETTGGPSGNTIYF.

The chain employs TRBV9 and TRBJ1-1, with D tentatively TRBD1 (5 bases). The ends were cut back, 1 base at V and 2 bases at J, with 12 bases in the middle. CDR1 and CDR2 from the germline V gene are SGDLS and YYNGEE. The CDR3 spans 15 residues. The CDR3 here is CASSVSQGSNTEAFF. The CDR3 DNA follows: TGTGCCAGCAGCGTATCTCAGGGATCTAACACTGAAGCTTTCTTT. Supplemented by reference TRBV9 and TRBJ1-1, the full variable domain reads DSGVTQTPKHLITATGQRVTLRCSPRSGDLSVYWYQQSLDQGLQFLIQYYNGEERAKGNILERFSAQQFPDLHSELNLSSLELGDSALYFCASSVSQGSNTEAFFGQGTRLTVV.

The chain combines TRBV10-2 with TRBJ2-1; TRBD2 aligns across 8 bases. Germline values: CDR1 WSHSY, CDR2 SAAADI. J gave up 6 bases and V 6 bases, and 10 bases lay outside the gene matches. This CDR3 spans 15 amino acids. CDR3 sequence: CASSLLGLGVNEQFF. Here the CDR3 DNA reads TGCGCCAGCAGCCTGTTGGGACTAGGGGTCAATGAGCAGTTCTTC.

This clone has a single count. The chain combines TRBV27 with TRBJ2-7, with D tentatively TRBD1 (6 bases). Per the germline V gene, CDR1 is MNHEY and CDR2 is SMNVEV (reference sequence). The V and J ends lost 5 bases and 3 bases respectively, with 17 bases between them. This CDR3 region has 15 residues. The CDR3 loop is CASSTPQGGYYEQYF. CDR3 bases: TGTGCCAGCAGTACCCCCCAAGGGGGTTACTACGAGCAGTACTTC.

This rearrangement joins TRBV28 to TRBJ2-3; 8 nucleotides align to TRBD1. Germline CDR1 and CDR2: MDHEN and SYDVKM. The CDR3 totals 18 residues. The junction had 15 bases not matched to a gene; V was cut back by 3 bases and J by 4 bases. CDR3 in amino acids: CASSFNGVQGVGADTQYF. CDR3 coding DNA: TGTGCCAGCAGTTTCAATGGCGTACAGGGGGTTGGTGCAGATACGCAGTATTTT. Variable domain in full (rest from reference TRBV28 and TRBJ2-3): DVKVTQSSRYLVKRTGEKVFLECVQDMDHENMFWYRQDPGLGLRLIYFSYDVKMKEKGDIPEGYSVSREKKERFSLILESASTNQTSMYLCASSFNGVQGVGADTQYFGPGTRLTVL.

This chain joins TRBV6-6 and TRBJ2-2; D remains ambiguous. Germline assignment: CDR1 MNHNY and CDR2 SVGAGI (reference sequence). V gave up 7 bases and J gave up 6 bases, with 15 bases separating them. The CDR3 is made up of 14 amino acids. CDR3 nucleotide sequence: TGTGCCAGCACCCAACGGGTCTCTTCCGGGGAGCTGTTTTTT. It specifies CASTQRVSSGELFF.

V and J are TRBV27 and TRBJ2-1, with 9 nucleotides matching TRBD2. V lost 7 bases and J lost 5; bases outside the gene matches: 9. This CDR3 has 15 amino acids. Germline values: CDR1 MNHEY, CDR2 SMNVEV (reference sequence). This CDR3 is CASNLGTSNNNEQFF. The DNA of the CDR3 is TGTGCCAGCAACCTAGGGACTAGCAATAACAATGAGCAGTTCTTC.

The J gene is TRBJ2-1, the V gene TRBV30, with 7 bases fitting TRBD1. Germline CDR1 and CDR2: GTSNPN and SVGIG (reference sequence). The length of the CDR3 is 12 residues. The ends lost 6 bases at V and 9 bases at J; junction bases unmatched: 8. CDR3 sequence reads: CACSTGRIEQFF. The CDR3 DNA reads as TGTGCCTGTTCGACAGGGCGGATTGAGCAGTTCTTC. The full variable domain, with the rest looked up from reference TRBV30 and TRBJ2-1, is SQTIHQWPATLVQPVGSPLSLECTVEGTSNPNLYWYRQAAGRGLQLLFYSVGIGQISSEVPQNLSASRPQDRQFILSSKKLLLSDSGFYLCACSTGRIEQFFGPGTRLTVL.

This rearrangement joins TRBV2 to TRBJ2-5; a weak D match, TRBD2 (6 bases). Germline values: CDR1 SNHLY, CDR2 FYNNEI. The CDR3 has 15 residues. Trimming removed 3 bases at V and 5 bases at J, with 16 bases between. The CDR3 spells CASSDTGESLETQYF. The DNA for the CDR3 is TGTGCCAGCAGTGATACGGGAGAGTCGCTGGAGACCCAGTACTTC.

This clone was seen a few times. The chain links TRBV5-6 to TRBJ1-2; D perhaps matches TRBD1 (6 bases). Germline loops: CDR1 SGHDT, CDR2 YYEEEE. Trimming stripped 4 bases from V and 8 bases from J, with 15 bases between. The CDR3 length is 13 residues. This CDR3 is CASSPQSRGGYTF. The CDR3 bases are TGTGCCAGCAGCCCACAAAGCAGGGGAGGCTACACCTTC.

This rearrangement joins TRBV10-3 to TRBJ2-1; 10 bases are shared with TRBD2. J lost 8 bases, V lost 11 bases, and 6 bases had no gene match. Germline V gene lookup returns CDR1 ENHRY and CDR2 SYGVKD. CDR3 size: 12 residues. CDR3 sequence: CALRGTSDEQFF. CDR3 nucleotide sequence: TGTGCCTTGCGCGGGACTAGCGATGAGCAGTTCTTC.

DNA of the CDR3: TGTGCCTGGAGGGGACCGTCGGGGGGCGCGTACTATGGCTACACCTTC. Its protein is CAWRGPSGGAYYGYTF. The V call is TRBV30, the J call TRBJ1-2; a weak D match, TRBD1 (6 bases). This CDR3 is 16 amino acids long. Germline V gene lookup returns CDR1 GTSNPN and CDR2 SVGIG (reference sequence). Trimming pared 3 bases from V and 3 bases from J, leaving 20 bases between.